This T cell receptor beta chain was identified during a study of blood T cells in healthy people across ages. Trimming shortened V by 2 bases and J by 1 base, and 6 bases separated the two germline ends. The CDR3 has 13 amino acids. From germline, CDR1 is SGDLS and CDR2 YYNGEE. This clonotype has a handful of counts. The second PCR ran roughly 7 to 12 cycles with a sample-barcoded 5' primer and J-beta primers. Every molecule of cDNA carried a tag from a template-switch adaptor with 12 random nucleotides. TCRdb itself ran the 5' RACE reads through MiXCR, one entry per CDR3 protein. The sample contains 700,000 to 900,000 distinct CDR3 sequences, roughly 25% of which appear only once. The data were also submitted as part of a second study, on T cells of mothers and their children. In that study: Second-PCR amplification with M1S added sample barcodes and 2-4 random nucleotides.

The sequenced sample consisted of blood. The chain joins TRBV9 to TRBJ1-2; D unclear. The TCR sequence derives from a boy between 10 and 17 years old in good health. CDR3 nucleotides: TGTGCCAGCAGCGTCTACATTAACTATGGCTACACCTTC. Amino acid sequence: CASSVYINYGYTF.